This T cell receptor beta chain was found in a study of post-analysis software for immune sequencing data. Unique molecular identifiers tagged the TCR beta cDNA libraries. Each CDR3 protein gets one entry after TCRdb re-called the PCR reads with MiXCR. In the table there are about 460,000 distinct CDR3 sequences, approximately 45% of which are singletons. The specimen sequenced was blood. The source is a girl aged 5 to 17 with multiple sclerosis.

In DNA form, the CDR3 reads TGTGCCACGGCACTCGGCGGAGTTGAAGCTTTCTTT. It encodes CATALGGVEAFF. This sequence joins TRBV28 and TRBJ1-1; D unclear. V was trimmed by 10 bases and J by 7 bases, leaving 16 bases between them. There are 12 residues in the CDR3. Germline V gene data show CDR1 as MDHEN and CDR2 as SYDVKM.